These 12 T cell receptor beta chains came from one sample sequenced in a study of OX40 agonist ivuxolimab in advanced cancers. Assay: immunoSEQ multiplex PCR; the TCRdb copy retains only in-frame clones and omits some. The sample includes roughly 68,000 clones, 75% to 85% of them seen just once. Source: CD4+ or CD8+ T cells sorted from blood, taken in a trial of the OX40 agonist ivuxolimab. These receptors all come from an adult with an advanced solid tumor such as melanoma, head and neck, liver or kidney cancer.

The chain combines TRBV6-5 with TRBJ2-3, with 8 bases lining up with TRBD2. The V segment lost 8 bases and the J segment 0 bases; nucleotides outside the gene matches: 4. This CDR3 comprises 14 residues. In germline, CDR1 is MNHEY, CDR2 SVGAGI. CDR3 DNA: TGTGCCAGCGGACAGCGGGGGAGCACAGATACGCAGTATTTT. Encoded protein: CASGQRGSTDTQYF.

The chain joins TRBV6-5 to TRBJ2-7, with TRBD2 identical over 8 bases. The CDR3 has 14 residues. Trimming cost V 6 bases and J 6 bases; bases outside gene matches: 10. Germline V gene sequence: CDR1 MNHEY, CDR2 SVGAGI. For the CDR3, the DNA is TGTGCCAGCAGCGACGGGGGGGCACGGGGCGAGCAGTACTTC. It translates to CASSDGGARGEQYF.

This chain links TRBV5-1 with TRBJ1-4; no clear D. Between the trimmed V and J ends, which lost 4 bases and 0 bases, there was a span of 7 bases. The CDR3 length is 14 residues. Germline CDR1 reads SGHRS; CDR2 reads YFSETQ. CDR3 in DNA: TGCGCCAGCAGCGTCACAGCAACTAATGAAAAACTGTTTTTT. As protein: CASSVTATNEKLFF.

The chain joins TRBV9 to TRBJ2-2, with D possibly matching TRBD1 (6 bases). V was shortened by 3 bases and J by 1 base, with 10 bases between the two germline ends. Germline assignment: CDR1 SGDLS and CDR2 YYNGEE. This CDR3 has 15 residues. The CDR3 DNA is TGTGCCAGCAGCGCCTCAGGGGTGAACACCGGGGAGCTGTTTTTT. This gives the protein CASSASGVNTGELFF.

The gene calls are TRBV28 and TRBJ2-7; no firm D call. CDR1 is MDHEN and CDR2 is SYDVKM in the germline V gene. Deletions cut 10 bases from V and 0 bases from J, with 16 bases between. There are 14 residues in the CDR3. The CDR3 nucleotides are TGTGCCACTCGGCTTTCGGCTAGCTCCTACGAGCAGTACTTC. It yields the protein CATRLSASSYEQYF.

The V gene is TRBV7-7, the J gene TRBJ2-2; D is unresolved. CDR1 is SSHAT, CDR2 FNYEAQ, per germline (reference sequence). The CDR3 has 14 amino acids. The V and J ends lost 5 bases and 3 bases respectively, with 10 bases between them. The CDR3 DNA is TGTGCCAGCAGCCCGTATCGGGACACCGGGGAGCTGTTTTTT. Translated, it gives CASSPYRDTGELFF.

There are a few counts of this clone. The chain recombines TRBV7-2 with TRBJ2-5; TRBD1 agrees at 8 bases. The CDR3 loop spans 17 amino acids. The J segment lost 0 bases and the V segment lost 5 bases, leaving 11 bases of the junction unmatched. Germline CDR1 and CDR2: SGHTA and FQGNSA. The CDR3 is CASSRDRGRGYQETQYF. CDR3 DNA sequence: TGTGCCAGCAGCCGAGACAGGGGTAGAGGGTACCAAGAGACCCAGTACTTC.

V gene TRBV7-9 combines with J gene TRBJ2-5; D is uncertain. The CDR3 has 14 residues. V lost 1 base and J 4 bases, leaving 10 bases between the germline ends. Per germline, CDR1 SEHNR and CDR2 FQNEAQ (reference sequence). The CDR3 region is CASSLGSSRETQYF. In DNA form, the CDR3 reads TGTGCCAGCAGCTTAGGTTCCAGTCGAGAGACCCAGTACTTC.

The gene calls are TRBV5-1 and TRBJ1-5; the D is unclear. Trimming took 0 bases from V and 1 from J, leaving 11 bases between them. There are 16 residues in the CDR3. CDR1 SGHRS and CDR2 YFSETQ come from the germline V gene. For the CDR3, the DNA is TGCGCCAGCAGCTTGGCCGATAGGGAAAGCAATCAGCCCCAGCATTTT. Translated: CASSLADRESNQPQHF.

The chain couples TRBV5-4 to TRBJ1-4; 7 bases line up with TRBD1. The CDR3 is 16 residues long. The junction had 9 bases not matched to a gene; V was cut back by 5 bases and J by 2 bases. Germline loops: CDR1 SGHNT, CDR2 YYREEE (reference sequence). CDR3 coding DNA: TGTGCCAGCAGTAAAACAGGGGCCTCGACTAATGAAAAACTGTTTTTT. Translating gives CASSKTGASTNEKLFF.

By frequency in the sample, this clone is medium-sized. The chain is built from TRBV28 and TRBJ1-1, with TRBD1 as a possible D gene (5 bases). Deletions cut 6 bases from V and 6 bases from J, with 11 bases between. CDR1 is MDHEN and CDR2 is SYDVKM in the germline V gene. This CDR3 has 12 residues. Here the CDR3 reads CASSLRQSEAFF. CDR3 coding DNA: TGTGCCAGCAGCCTAAGACAGTCTGAAGCTTTCTTT.

The chain couples TRBV5-1 to TRBJ1-6, with a possible D match to TRBD1 (5 bases). CDR1 is SGHRS, CDR2 YFSETQ, per germline. Trimming left V 4 bases short and J 10 bases short, with 12 bases between. There are 13 residues in the CDR3. Here the CDR3 reads CASSQGPGSPLHF. In nucleotides, the CDR3 is TGCGCCAGCAGCCAGGGTCCTGGGTCACCCCTCCACTTT.